Each of the 10 T cell receptor beta chains below was sequenced from the same sample in a study of neurological immune-mediated disorders. Time point noted: technical triplicate 2. TCRdb recomputed calls from the 5' RACE reads with MiXCR, one row per CDR3 protein. The table lists about 59,000 distinct CDR3 sequences, approximately 25% of them singletons. Specimen: PBMCs. These receptors originate from a man aged 60-69 years with HTLV-1-associated myelopathy (HAM/TSP).

There are many counts of this clonotype. The J gene is TRBJ1-2, the V gene TRBV20-1, with unresolved D. CDR1 is DFQATT, CDR2 SNEGSKA, per germline (reference sequence). Trimming removed 4 bases from V and 6 bases from J, with 3 bases in between. This CDR3 has 9 residues. The CDR3 here is CSAMDGYTF. The CDR3 coding sequence is TGCAGTGCTATGGATGGCTACACCTTC.

This clonotype qualifies as medium-sized. V usage is TRBV29-1 and J usage is TRBJ1-4, with D unclear. From germline, CDR1 is SQVTM and CDR2 ANQGSEA. Trimming removed 4 bases at V and 2 bases at J, with 8 bases between. This CDR3 has 13 amino acids. The CDR3 sequence is CSVARGTNEKLFF. The CDR3 DNA sequence: TGCAGCGTTGCACGAGGGACTAATGAAAAACTGTTTTTT.

This rearrangement joins TRBV2 to TRBJ2-2, with D perhaps matching TRBD1 or TRBD2 (6 bases each). The germline gives CDR1 SNHLY, CDR2 FYNNEI. The V end lost 5 bases, the J end lost 5 bases, and 12 bases lay between the germline ends. This CDR3 has 14 amino acids. The CDR3 DNA reads as TGTGCCAGCAGTCGCGGGACAAAAACCGGGGAGCTGTTTTTT. Residues: CASSRGTKTGELFF.

V and J are TRBV20-1 and TRBJ2-1; no reliable D call. The CDR3 spans 14 residues. V was shortened by 0 bases and J by 7 bases, with 13 bases between the two germline ends. CDR1 DFQATT and CDR2 SNEGSKA come from the germline V gene (reference sequence). DNA for the CDR3: TGCAGTGCTAGAGATTATCAGCGAGCGAATGAGCAGTTCTTC. Translated: CSARDYQRANEQFF.

This clonotype was recorded many times. The chain couples TRBV3-1 to TRBJ2-3; no reliable D call. This CDR3 is 11 amino acids long. Germline values: CDR1 LGHDT, CDR2 YNNKEL (reference sequence). V shed 1 base and J shed 7 bases, with 3 bases lying between them. DNA of the CDR3: TGTGCCAGCAGCCAAGCTAATACGCAGTATTTT. Protein: CASSQANTQYF.

The V and J genes are TRBV20-1 and TRBJ2-5; D is possibly TRBD1 or TRBD2 (5 bases each). The CDR3 consists of 12 residues. CDR1 and CDR2 from the germline V gene are DFQATT and SNEGSKA (reference sequence). Trimming pared 6 bases from V and 3 bases from J, leaving 11 bases between. The CDR3 spells CSAKLGEETQYF. As DNA, the CDR3 is TGCAGTGCCAAACTAGGGGAAGAGACCCAGTACTTC.

The sample holds many counts of this clonotype. The chain combines TRBV28 with TRBJ2-2; D is perhaps TRBD2 (5 bases). Germline lookup yields CDR1 MDHEN and CDR2 SYDVKM. The CDR3 extends over 15 amino acids. The V gene lost 6 bases and the J gene lost 2 bases, with 13 bases spanning the gap. CDR3 sequence (DNA): TGTGCCAGCAGACTGCCCCTAGCAAACACCGGGGAGCTGTTTTTT. Its translation is CASRLPLANTGELFF. Together with reference TRBV28 and TRBJ2-2, the CDR3 gives the full variable domain: DVKVTQSSRYLVKRTGEKVFLECVQDMDHENMFWYRQDPGLGLRLIYFSYDVKMKEKGDIPEGYSVSREKKERFSLILESASTNQTSMYLCASRLPLANTGELFFGEGSRLTVL.

Remarks on this clonotype: A much larger clonotype is one base distant, so this may be a read error. The gene calls are TRBV5-1 and TRBJ2-7, with 9 nucleotides matching TRBD1. The CDR3 is 14 residues long. In germline, CDR1 is SGHRS, CDR2 YFSETQ. Written as DNA, the CDR3 is TGCGCCAGCAACCTGGGACAGGGAGTCTACGAGAAGTACTTC. Protein: CASNLGQGVYEKYF.

The table lists this clonotype with many counts. This sequence joins TRBV5-1 and TRBJ2-7, with TRBD2 matching 7 bases. V was clipped by 0 bases and J by 7 bases; unmatched bases: 10. This CDR3 spans 15 amino acids. Germline V CDR1 and CDR2: SGHRS, YFSETQ. DNA of the CDR3: TGCGCCAGCAGCTTGGAGACAGCGGGAAGGGGTGAGCAGTACTTC. Its translation: CASSLETAGRGEQYF.

The sample holds many counts of this clonotype. The CDR3 DNA sequence: TGTGCCAGCAGTACCGACAGTCAGCCCCAGCATTTT. The encoded protein is CASSTDSQPQHF. The chain employs TRBV2 and TRBJ1-5, with D possibly matching TRBD1 (5 bases). V shed 5 bases and J shed 6 bases, with 8 bases lying between them. Germline V gene sequence: CDR1 SNHLY, CDR2 FYNNEI. The CDR3 sequence is 12 residues long.